Detailed here is one T cell receptor beta chain. This record comes from a study of blood T cell repertoires in COVID-19. Study-level information: Samples taken during acute and convalescent COVID-19 were collected in the United States, Italy and Spain. T cells, B-cell-depleted T cells, or PBMCs provided the cDNA or gDNA that served as material.

From germline, CDR1 is GTSNPN and CDR2 SVGIG (reference sequence). The CDR3 is 11 residues long. The germline V and J ends were trimmed by 8 bases and 8 bases, with 13 bases remaining between them. Authors' data handling: Nucleated cell number was recorded as an estimate derived from reference gene primer amplification. Some clones are missing from TCRdb's copy, which holds only in-frame ones; the method was immunoSEQ multiplex PCR. V, J and clone size were drawn from that table, and D and trimming were deduced from the DNA. This sample carries more than 300,000 clones, nearly 90% of them seen once, and the ten largest clones take 1%. The Seattle site enrolled patients during active infection and followed them longitudinally.

The rearrangement uses TRBV30 and TRBJ2-4; tentative D call: TRBD2 (6 bases). The sequence came from a woman aged 40 to 55 with COVID-19, enrolled during active disease. Sequenced material: peripheral blood. CDR3 DNA sequence: TGTGCCGGAGGGCCCGGGGACATTCAGTACTTC. Protein product: CAGGPGDIQYF.